The 5 T cell receptor beta chains below come from one sample, sequenced in a study of cytomegalovirus exposure and HLA in healthy donors. In the PCR, 60 Vbeta and 13 Jbeta primers were used. Only in-frame clones appear in the TCRdb table, and some are missing; sequencing was by immunoSEQ multiplex PCR. The table lists about 140,000 clones, just under 85% of them singletons. Sequencing was performed on PBMCs. Source of these receptors: a man aged 30 to 45 in good health and CMV-seropositive.

The J gene is TRBJ2-7, the V gene TRBV7-7, with TRBD2 as a possible D gene (5 bases). Germline-derived CDR1 and CDR2 are SSHAT and FNYEAQ (reference sequence). Trimming left V 4 bases short and J 1 base short, with 8 bases between. The CDR3 length is 13 residues. CDR3 sequence reads: CASSYGESYEQYF. The CDR3 nucleotides are TGTGCCAGCAGCTACGGGGAGTCCTACGAGCAGTACTTC.

The genes are TRBV19 and TRBJ2-2; 8 positions agree with TRBD1. Trimming at V came to 0 bases and at J to 2 bases, leaving 14 bases not matched to a gene. Germline V CDR1 and CDR2: LNHDA, SQIVND (reference sequence). The CDR3 has 20 amino acids. CDR3 in DNA: TGTGCCAGTAGTATAGATTATGAGGTCTGGGGGACAGGCAACACCGGGGAGCTGTTTTTT. Encoded protein: CASSIDYEVWGTGNTGELFF. Full variable domain (missing parts from reference TRBV19 and TRBJ2-2): DGGITQSPKYLFRKEGQNVTLSCEQNLNHDAMYWYRQDPGQGLRLIYYSQIVNDFQKGDIAEGYSVSREKKESFPLTVTSAQKNPTAFYLCASSIDYEVWGTGNTGELFFGEGSRLTVL.

The chain has TRBV4-1 and TRBJ1-2, with D perhaps matching TRBD1 (5 bases). Between the trimmed V and J ends, which lost 1 base and 4 bases, there was a span of 10 bases. Germline lookup yields CDR1 MGHRA and CDR2 YSYEKL. CDR3 length: 14 residues. CDR3 DNA sequence: TGCGCCAGCAGCCAAGTAGGGCAGGGCTATGGCTACACCTTC. Translated: CASSQVGQGYGYTF.

The rearrangement joins TRBV14 to TRBJ2-3; 10 bases align to TRBD2. Germline CDR1 is SGHDN and CDR2 is FVKESK. V gave up 6 bases and J gave up 1 base; unmatched junction bases: 4. This CDR3 spans 15 amino acids. CDR3 in DNA: TGTGCCAGCAGAGGGACTAGCGAAGGCACAGATACGCAGTATTTT. This gives the protein CASRGTSEGTDTQYF.

The CDR3 here is CASSLVSGAEGTQYF. For the CDR3, the DNA is TGTGCCAGCAGCTTAGTATCGGGCGCCGAGGGTACGCAGTATTTT. The chain couples TRBV7-9 to TRBJ2-3; possibly TRBD2 for D (5 bases). Germline CDR1 is SEHNR and CDR2 is FQNEAQ (reference sequence). The V gene lost 1 base and the J gene lost 8 bases, with 16 bases spanning the gap. CDR3 length: 15 amino acids.